This note documents a single TCR beta chain sequence. These data come from a study of blood T cell repertoires in COVID-19. Study summary: Sources were T cells, B-cell-depleted T cells, or PBMCs; the material itself was cDNA or gDNA.

Original processing methods: The authors estimated nucleated cell counts from reference gene primer amplification. TCRdb's copy holds only in-frame clones and misses some; the assay was immunoSEQ multiplex PCR. The V and J calls and clone size are taken from that table; D and trimming were inferred from the DNA. The sample has 60,000 to 70,000 clones, 75% to 95% seen once; the top ten hold about an eighth. The V gene lost 6 bases and the J gene lost 4 bases, with 16 bases spanning the gap. Germline CDR1 MDHEN, CDR2 SYDVKM. The CDR3 covers 14 residues. This chain links TRBV28 with TRBJ2-7, with D maybe TRBD1 (5 bases). Sequencing was carried out using peripheral blood. The source of this sequence is a human donor with active COVID-19. The donor label of this sample is uncertain. This CDR3 is CASSRPTTDYEQYF. In DNA form, the CDR3 reads TGTGCCAGCAGCAGACCGACGACAGATTACGAGCAGTACTTC.